This T cell receptor beta chain was captured by sequencing in a study of blood T cell repertoires in COVID-19. The CDR3 totals 15 residues. With V trimmed by 3 bases and J by 6 bases, 10 bases remained unmatched. Germline V gene lookup returns CDR1 MDHEN and CDR2 SYDVKM. Some clones are missing from TCRdb's copy, which holds only in-frame ones; the method was immunoSEQ multiplex PCR. The repertoire holds about 170,000 clones, about 74% seen once, with approximately 3% in the top ten. The V gene is TRBV28, the J gene TRBJ2-7; 8 positions agree with TRBD1. The sample was peripheral blood. The source of this sequence is an elderly woman with acute or convalescent COVID-19. CDR3 in DNA: TGTGCCAGCAGTTTCGCGGACAGGGTTGAAGGCGAGCAGTACTTC. This translates into CASSFADRVEGEQYF.